Listed below are T cell receptor beta chains from one sample, sequenced in a study of blood T cell repertoires in COVID-19. Sequencing used immunoSEQ multiplex PCR; TCRdb keeps in-frame clones, though not all of them. In the table there are over 200,000 clones, around 83% of which are singletons. Specimen: peripheral blood. Source of these receptors: a man older than 75 with acute or convalescent COVID-19. The CDR3 runs from the conserved cysteine through the conserved F or W. The D gene is left open where the match is weak. Clone size appears in some rows only: once, few, many, or a class for an expanded clone.

NA	TRBV20-1	15	NA	TRBJ2-5	TGCAGTGCTAGTCCGACGGGGACTTCCATCGAGACCCAGTACTTC	CSASPTGTSIETQYF
NA	TRBV4-1	16	once	TRBJ1-5	TGCGCCAGCAGCCAAGATGGCGGGGGACCCGGACCGCCCCAGCATTTT	CASSQDGGGPGPPQHF
NA	TRBV21-1	18	NA	TRBJ1-4	TGTGCCAGCAGCAAAGCGGCCAGGACTATAACAACTAATGAAAAACTGTTTTTT	CASSKAARTITTNEKLFF
NA	TRBV5-8	11	few	TRBJ1-2	TGTGCCAGCAGCTGGCGAGGTGGCTACACCTTC	CASSWRGGYTF
NA	TRBV4-1	17	NA	TRBJ2-5	TGCGCCAGCAGCCAAGTGGCCGGGGGTAGGGGATTGGAGACCCAGTACTTC	CASSQVAGGRGLETQYF
NA	TRBV30	13	NA	TRBJ1-1	TGTGCCTGGAGTATGGGGCTTGGGGCTGAAGCTTTCTTT	CAWSMGLGAEAFF
NA	TRBV4-1	14	NA	TRBJ1-1	TGCGCCAGCAGCCAAGTCAGTTTGAACACTGAAGCTTTCTTT	CASSQVSLNTEAFF
TRBD1	TRBV24-1	14	NA	TRBJ1-1	TGTGCCACCAGTGCCACAGGACAGGCTACCGAAGCTTTCTTT	CATSATGQATEAFF
TRBD1	TRBV5-1	16	NA	TRBJ2-7	TGCGCCAGCAGCTTGGTTCTTGGGACAGGTCAGTACGAGCAGTACTTC	CASSLVLGTGQYEQYF
NA	TRBV5-8	16	NA	TRBJ1-6	TGTGCCAGCAGCTTGGACAGCCCAAGTAGGAATTCACCCCTCCACTTT	CASSLDSPSRNSPLHF
NA	TRBV27	13	NA	TRBJ2-5	TGTGCCAGCGGCCTCCCCCCCAAAGAGACCCAGTACTTC	CASGLPPKETQYF
TRBD1	TRBV11-2	16	NA	TRBJ2-5	TGTGCCAGCAGCTCCCGGACACAGGGGGCGCGAGAGACCCAGTACTTC	CASSSRTQGARETQYF
NA	TRBV4-1	15	NA	TRBJ2-7	TGCGCCAGCAGCCGGAGGGCAGGTCTTCTGGACGAGCAGTACTTC	CASSRRAGLLDEQYF
NA	TRBV5-4	15	few	TRBJ1-5	TGTGCCAGCAGCTTGGGCGGGAATAGCAATCAGCCCCAGCATTTT	CASSLGGNSNQPQHF
NA	TRBV6-5	14	NA	TRBJ2-7	TGTGCCAGCACTGCTGACCGTGTTTCGGGCGAGCAGTACTTC	CASTADRVSGEQYF
TRBD1	TRBV6-1	14	NA	TRBJ1-3	TGTGCCAGCAGTTTACAGGGGACAGGAAACACCATATATTTT	CASSLQGTGNTIYF
TRBD1	TRBV28	15	few	TRBJ1-6	TGTGCCAGCAGTTTCCCTTGGACAGGGAATTCACCCCTCCACTTT	CASSFPWTGNSPLHF
TRBD1	TRBV24-1	14	once	TRBJ1-5	TGTGCCACCAGCGACAGGGGGTATATTGAGCCCCAGCATTTT	CATSDRGYIEPQHF
TRBD2	TRBV18	14	NA	TRBJ2-7	TGTGCCAGCTCACAAGGACTAGCGGGGGACGAGCAGTACTTC	CASSQGLAGDEQYF
NA	TRBV6-6	15	NA	TRBJ2-2	TGTGCCAGCAGCACAGGGCAACGGGACACCGGGGAGCTGTTTTTT	CASSTGQRDTGELFF
NA	TRBV5-1	13	NA	TRBJ2-3	TGCGCCACGGCTGAAGGGAGTCGTGATACGCAGTATTTT	CATAEGSRDTQYF
NA	TRBV27	14	NA	TRBJ1-2	TGTGCCAGCAGAACTATGACAGATTACTATGGCTACACCTTC	CASRTMTDYYGYTF
NA	TRBV5-1	16	few	TRBJ1-3	TGCGCCAGCAGCTTGGCACACCCCAGCTCTGGAAACACCATATATTTT	CASSLAHPSSGNTIYF
NA	TRBV7-8	13	NA	TRBJ1-5	TGTGCCAGCAAACAAAATAGCAATCAGCCCCAGCATTTT	CASKQNSNQPQHF
NA	TRBV12-3/TRBV12-4	12	NA	TRBJ2-2	TGTGCCAGCAGTCACGGGACCGGGGAGCTGTTTTTT	CASSHGTGELFF
TRBD1	TRBV5-3	17	NA	TRBJ1-1	TGTGCCAGAAGCCCCCGGGACAGGGGTGGTGATCAGGGTGAAGCTTTCTTT	CARSPRDRGGDQGEAFF
TRBD1	TRBV24-1	14	once	TRBJ1-2	TGTGCCACCAGTGATCCGGGACAGCTCTATGGCTACACCTTC	CATSDPGQLYGYTF
NA	TRBV6-5	13	NA	TRBJ2-1	TGTGCCAGCAGGGGAGCGTCCTACAATGAGCAGTTCTTC	CASRGASYNEQFF
NA	TRBV5-1	14	NA	TRBJ2-7	TGCGCCAGCAGCTTCCGCCAGGGGGGCTACGAGCAGTACTTC	CASSFRQGGYEQYF
TRBD1	TRBV19	14	NA	TRBJ2-3	TGTGCCAGTAGTACCAGGACAGGGCCAGATACGCAGTATTTT	CASSTRTGPDTQYF
NA	TRBV5-4	16	NA	TRBJ2-3	TGTGCCAGCAGCTTGTTCCCTAACGGGGGAACAGATACGCAGTATTTT	CASSLFPNGGTDTQYF
TRBD1	TRBV28	14	NA	TRBJ2-1	TGTGCCAGCGCCCTGGACAGGGGGCTCGGTGAGCAGTTCTTC	CASALDRGLGEQFF
TRBD1	TRBV11-2	14	NA	TRBJ2-7	TGTGCCAGCAGCAAGGACAGGGGGTTCTACGAGCAGTACTTC	CASSKDRGFYEQYF
TRBD2	TRBV27	14	NA	TRBJ2-5	TGTGCCAGCAGCCGGGGGGGCCCCCAAGAGACCCAGTACTTC	CASSRGGPQETQYF
NA	TRBV2	12	few	TRBJ2-7	TGTGCCTACAATGACGTGGGCGACGAGCAGTACTTC	CAYNDVGDEQYF
TRBD1	TRBV30	14	NA	TRBJ2-4	TGTGCCTGGAGGGGGACAGGGGAAAAAAACATTCAGTACTTC	CAWRGTGEKNIQYF
TRBD2	TRBV9	15	NA	TRBJ2-5	TGTGCCAGCAGCGTTCAAGCGGGACTCCAAGAGACCCAGTACTTC	CASSVQAGLQETQYF
NA	TRBV18	15	NA	TRBJ2-3	TGTGCCAGCTCATCCCAGGGGTTGGGCACAGATACGCAGTATTTT	CASSSQGLGTDTQYF
NA	TRBV11-2	13	NA	TRBJ2-5	TGTGCCAGCAGCTTAGACCAGACGGGGACCCAGTACTTC	CASSLDQTGTQYF
NA	TRBV19	16	NA	TRBJ2-5	TGTGCCAGTAGTATAGGGCCGGGGAGCCGGGGGGAGACCCAGTACTTC	CASSIGPGSRGETQYF
NA	TRBV12-3/TRBV12-4	13	NA	TRBJ1-5	TGTGCCAGCAGTTTTTCAGGGAATCAGCCCCAGCATTTT	CASSFSGNQPQHF
TRBD2	TRBV9	15	NA	TRBJ2-7	TGTGCCAGCAGCGTAGACGTAGCGGGGTTCTACGAGCAGTACTTC	CASSVDVAGFYEQYF
NA	TRBV19	14	few	TRBJ1-5	TGTGCCAGTAGTATATTCGGTATTTATCAGCCCCAGCATTTT	CASSIFGIYQPQHF
NA	TRBV6-4	14	NA	TRBJ2-3	TGTGCCAGCAGTGACCAAATACAAGCAGATACGCAGTATTTT	CASSDQIQADTQYF
TRBD2	TRBV29-1	18	NA	TRBJ2-5	TGCAGCGTTGAAGAGGGGCACAGACTAGCGGGTATACGGGAGACCCAGTACTTC	CSVEEGHRLAGIRETQYF